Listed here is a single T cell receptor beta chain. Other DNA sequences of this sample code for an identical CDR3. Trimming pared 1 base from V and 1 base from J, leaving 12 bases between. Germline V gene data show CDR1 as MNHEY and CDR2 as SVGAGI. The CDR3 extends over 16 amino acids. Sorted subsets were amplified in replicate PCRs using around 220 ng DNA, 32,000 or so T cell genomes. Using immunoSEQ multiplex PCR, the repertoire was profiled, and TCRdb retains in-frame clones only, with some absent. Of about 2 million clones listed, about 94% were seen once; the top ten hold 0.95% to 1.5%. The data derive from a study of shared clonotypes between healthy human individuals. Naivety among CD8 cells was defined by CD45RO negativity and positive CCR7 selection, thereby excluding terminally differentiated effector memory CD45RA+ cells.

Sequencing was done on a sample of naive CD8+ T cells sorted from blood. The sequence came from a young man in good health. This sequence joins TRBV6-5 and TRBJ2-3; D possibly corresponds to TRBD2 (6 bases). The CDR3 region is CASSYLAERGTDTQYF. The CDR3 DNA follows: TGTGCCAGCAGTTACTTAGCGGAAAGGGGCACAGATACGCAGTATTTT.